Below, one TCR beta chain is given with its context. This record belongs to a study of blood T cell repertoires in COVID-19. The CDR3 length is 17 residues. The V end was cut by 6 bases, the J end by 2 bases, with 19 bases between. Germline loops: CDR1 SEHNR, CDR2 FQNEAQ (reference sequence). The Seattle patients, enrolled during active infection, were followed longitudinally. The assay was immunoSEQ multiplex PCR, and TCRdb's table has in-frame clones only and misses some. This sample has under 60,000 clones, with roughly 83% found just once. The gene calls are TRBV7-9 and TRBJ2-2, with a possible D match to TRBD2 (7 bases). Sequenced sample: peripheral blood. This clonotype originated in a man aged 25-45 years with COVID-19, enrolled during active disease. CDR3 sequence reads: CASSLTLQGLNTGELFF. The CDR3 nucleotides read TGTGCCAGCAGTTTAACTTTACAGGGACTAAACACCGGGGAGCTGTTTTTT.